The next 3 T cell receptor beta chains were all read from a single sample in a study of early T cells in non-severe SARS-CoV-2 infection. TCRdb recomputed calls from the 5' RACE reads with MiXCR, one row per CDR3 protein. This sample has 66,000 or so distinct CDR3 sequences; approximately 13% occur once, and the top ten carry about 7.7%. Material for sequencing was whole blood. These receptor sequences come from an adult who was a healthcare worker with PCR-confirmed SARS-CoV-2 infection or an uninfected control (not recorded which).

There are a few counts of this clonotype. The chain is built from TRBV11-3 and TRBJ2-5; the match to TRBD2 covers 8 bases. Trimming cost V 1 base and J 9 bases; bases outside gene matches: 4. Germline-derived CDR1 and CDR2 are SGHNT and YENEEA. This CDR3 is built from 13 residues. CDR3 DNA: TGTGCCAGCAGCTTAGCCCGGGAGGGCCCCCAGTACTTC. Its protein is CASSLAREGPQYF. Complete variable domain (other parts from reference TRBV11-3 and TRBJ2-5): EAGVVQSPRYKIIEKKQPVAFWCNPISGHNTLYWYLQNLGQGPELLIRYENEEAVDDSQLPKDRFSAERLKGVDSTLKIQPAELGDSAVYLCASSLAREGPQYFGPGTRLLVL.

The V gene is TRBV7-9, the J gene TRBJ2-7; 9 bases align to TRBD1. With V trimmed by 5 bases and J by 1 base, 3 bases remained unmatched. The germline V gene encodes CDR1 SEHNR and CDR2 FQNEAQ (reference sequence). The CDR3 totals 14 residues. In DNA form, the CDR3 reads TGTGCCAGCAGCCGACAGGGGGTATCCTACGAGCAGTACTTC. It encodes CASSRQGVSYEQYF.

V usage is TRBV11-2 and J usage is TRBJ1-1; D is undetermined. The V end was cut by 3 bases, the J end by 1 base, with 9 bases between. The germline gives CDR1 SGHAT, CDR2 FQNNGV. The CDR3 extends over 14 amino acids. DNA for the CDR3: TGTGCCAGCAGCTTTGGACGGCCGAACACTGAAGCTTTCTTT. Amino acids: CASSFGRPNTEAFF.